The clone carrying this T cell receptor beta chain was seen more than once but under ten times. Its target is not known. This CDR3 region has 14 residues. Germline values: CDR1 ENHRY, CDR2 SYGVKD. V was clipped by 5 bases and J by 5 bases, with 13 bases between them. Expressed TCRB transcripts got sequenced, as all isolated RNA was reverse transcribed. Repertoires were generated with immunoSEQ multiplex PCR, while TCRdb's copy carries only in-frame clones and drops some. Here the sample spans about 640,000 clones, roughly an eighth being singletons. This sample is drawn from a study of beta chain features in type 1 diabetes. Findings and limits, study-wide: Patients with Type 1 diabetes showed moderately but significantly shorter TCRB CDR3s in all four CD4+ subsets. VDJ junctions sequenced from type 1 diabetes patients showed fewer insertions and more deletions. Across patients, naive, central memory and Treg TCRB repertoires exhibited apparently greater similarity than was observed across healthy donors.

Sort purity for all populations was recorded as exceeding 98%. Specimen: naive CD4+ T cells from blood. The chain combines TRBV10-3 with TRBJ1-5; a weak D match, TRBD1 (6 bases). This TCR derives from a man aged 25 to 40 with type 1 diabetes. The CDR3 loop is CAISNGGRDQPQHF. The CDR3 DNA follows: TGTGCCATCAGTAACGGGGGCCGCGATCAGCCCCAGCATTTT.